Below are 22 T cell receptor beta chains sequenced from a single sample in a study of T cell responses to AZD1222 COVID-19 vaccine. Using immunoSEQ multiplex PCR, the repertoire was profiled, and TCRdb retains in-frame clones only, with some absent. The table lists 150,000 to 200,000 clones, 90% to 95% of them singletons, with about 3.9% in the top ten. The specimen was peripheral blood, collected on day 0 of AZD1222 vaccination. All receptors derive from an adult in good health.

The table lists this clone with a count of one. This chain joins TRBV6-5 and TRBJ1-3; D is uncertain. The CDR3 has 16 residues. Deletions cut 0 bases from V and 3 bases from J, with 12 bases between. The germline V gene encodes CDR1 MNHEY and CDR2 SVGAGI. The CDR3 DNA follows: TGTGCCAGCAGTTACTCACTAACCCGCAGTGGAAACACCATATATTTT. This translates into CASSYSLTRSGNTIYF.

The chain uses TRBV5-4 and TRBJ2-5; D is undetermined. This CDR3 comprises 15 residues. The V end was cut by 2 bases, the J end by 5 bases, with 16 bases between. Per the germline V gene, CDR1 is SGHNT and CDR2 is YYREEE (reference sequence). CDR3 amino acids: CASSFSYPRTETQYF. The CDR3 DNA is TGTGCCAGCAGCTTCAGCTACCCCCGAACCGAGACCCAGTACTTC. Full variable domain (rest looked up from reference TRBV5-4 and TRBJ2-5): ETGVTQSPTHLIKTRGQQVTLRCSSQSGHNTVSWYQQALGQGPQFIFQYYREEENGRGNFPPRFSGLQFPNYSSELNVNALELDDSALYLCASSFSYPRTETQYFGPGTRLLVL.

V usage is TRBV4-2 and J usage is TRBJ1-1; D uncertain. The germline V gene encodes CDR1 LGHNA and CDR2 YNFKEQ. Trimming pared 0 bases from V and 7 bases from J, leaving 6 bases between. The CDR3 is 12 residues long. CDR3 coding DNA: TGTGCCAGCAGCCAAGAGGGTGTTGAAGCTTTCTTT. Translation: CASSQEGVEAFF.

The J gene is TRBJ2-5, the V gene TRBV11-2; perhaps TRBD1 as D (6 bases). CDR1 and CDR2 from the germline V gene are SGHAT and FQNNGV. Deletions cut 2 bases from V and 5 bases from J, with 18 bases between. This CDR3 is built from 16 residues. CDR3 loop: CASSLKPGTFRETQYF. The CDR3 DNA reads TGTGCCAGCAGCTTAAAGCCGGGGACATTCAGGGAGACCCAGTACTTC.

The chain joins TRBV7-9 to TRBJ2-3; 7 bases fit TRBD1. The CDR3 length is 13 residues. Germline assignment: CDR1 SEHNR and CDR2 FQNEAQ (reference sequence). The V segment lost 6 bases and the J segment 4 bases; nucleotides outside the gene matches: 4. Here the CDR3 reads CASRTGWSDTQYF. The DNA for the CDR3 is TGTGCCAGCAGGACAGGGTGGTCAGATACGCAGTATTTT.

V and J are TRBV7-2 and TRBJ1-2; D is uncertain. The CDR3 runs 13 residues. V lost 4 bases to trimming and J lost 4 bases, with 10 bases between them. The germline V gene encodes CDR1 SGHTA and CDR2 FQGNSA. The CDR3 here is CASSSGGSYGYTF. The CDR3 DNA reads as TGTGCCAGCAGCTCAGGTGGGAGCTATGGCTACACCTTC.

This chain connects TRBV5-4 to TRBJ2-5; a weak D match, TRBD2 (6 bases). Trimming left V 3 bases short and J 2 bases short, with 14 bases between. Germline V gives CDR1 SGHNT, CDR2 YYREEE (reference sequence). The CDR3 totals 15 residues. The CDR3 nucleotides are TGTGCCAGCAGCTCGATAGCGGACCTACAAGAGACCCAGTACTTC. Protein: CASSSIADLQETQYF.

The chain carries TRBV15 and TRBJ1-5; no definite D call. This CDR3 has 15 amino acids. In germline, CDR1 is LNHNV, CDR2 YYDKDF (reference sequence). V lost 1 base to trimming and J lost 6 bases, with 13 bases between them. CDR3: CATSRVVGPSQPQHF. CDR3 coding DNA: TGTGCCACCAGCAGAGTCGTCGGGCCCAGTCAGCCCCAGCATTTT.

V is TRBV2 and J is TRBJ2-1, with 9 positions matching TRBD2. CDR3 length: 13 residues. From germline, CDR1 is SNHLY and CDR2 FYNNEI. Unmatched junction bases numbered 7, after V lost 10 bases and J lost 6 bases. CDR3 in amino acids: CATGLASFNEQFF. CDR3 DNA: TGTGCCACGGGACTAGCTTCTTTCAATGAGCAGTTCTTC.

V gene TRBV4-1 combines with J gene TRBJ1-1; the D gene is possibly TRBD1 (5 bases). The germline CDR1 and CDR2 sequences are MGHRA and YSYEKL. Trimming shortened V by 1 base and J by 6 bases, and 18 bases separated the two germline ends. CDR3 length equals 16 residues. The CDR3 DNA follows: TGCGCCAGCAGCCAAGGAGGAGGTTGGGGCCCTGCTGAAGCTTTCTTT. Translating it yields CASSQGGGWGPAEAFF.

The genes are TRBV5-4 and TRBJ2-2, with TRBD1 matching over 7 bases. J gave up 1 base and V 4 bases, and 4 bases lay outside the gene matches. CDR1 is SGHNT and CDR2 is YYREEE in the germline V gene (reference sequence). This CDR3 region has 15 residues. The DNA of the CDR3 is TGTGCCAGCAGCCGAGACAGGGTGAACACCGGGGAGCTGTTTTTT. This gives the protein CASSRDRVNTGELFF.

The chain couples TRBV3-1 (or the pseudogene TRBV3-2) to TRBJ2-1; 10 bases are a match to TRBD2. The junction had 7 bases not matched to a gene; V was cut back by 5 bases and J by 0 bases. Germline lookup yields CDR1 LGHDT and CDR2 YNNKEL (reference sequence). This CDR3 comprises 17 residues. In nucleotides, the CDR3 is TGTGCCAGCAGCGGATGGACTAGCGGAGACTCCTACAATGAGCAGTTCTTC. This gives the protein CASSGWTSGDSYNEQFF.

This clone appeared once. The J gene is TRBJ2-1, the V gene TRBV5-1, with 7 bases identical to TRBD1. The CDR3 is 16 residues long. Germline loops: CDR1 SGHRS, CDR2 YFSETQ. After removal of 1 base from V and 4 bases from J, the junction contained 8 bases not matched to a gene. The CDR3 sequence is CASSLTVGQIYNEQFF. The DNA for the CDR3 is TGCGCCAGCAGCTTGACGGTGGGACAGATATACAATGAGCAGTTCTTC.

This chain uses TRBV30 with TRBJ1-5, with D tentatively TRBD1 (5 bases). The CDR3 consists of 14 residues. Trimming took 0 bases from V and 3 from J, leaving 9 bases between them. Per germline, CDR1 GTSNPN and CDR2 SVGIG (reference sequence). This CDR3 is CAWSVPGNNQPQHF. The CDR3 DNA follows: TGTGCCTGGAGTGTACCAGGGAACAATCAGCCCCAGCATTTT. Full variable domain (missing parts from reference TRBV30 and TRBJ1-5): SQTIHQWPATLVQPVGSPLSLECTVEGTSNPNLYWYRQAAGRGLQLLFYSVGIGQISSEVPQNLSASRPQDRQFILSSKKLLLSDSGFYLCAWSVPGNNQPQHFGDGTRLSIL.

The J gene is TRBJ1-1, the V gene TRBV3-1 (or the pseudogene TRBV3-2); tentatively, D is TRBD1 (6 bases). Germline V gene sequence: CDR1 LGHDT, CDR2 YNNKEL (reference sequence). V lost 1 base and J 11 bases, leaving 17 bases between the germline ends. There are 14 residues in the CDR3. The CDR3: CASSQVVGGSMAFF. For the CDR3, the DNA is TGTGCCAGCAGCCAAGTAGTCGGGGGCTCGATGGCTTTCTTT.

The chain couples TRBV6-2 or TRBV6-3 to TRBJ2-7, with TRBD1 matching over 9 bases. The trim removed 4 bases at V and 1 base at J, leaving 2 bases unmatched. The CDR3 covers 14 residues. Germline loops: CDR1 MNHEY, CDR2 SVGEGT. The CDR3 sequence is CASSSGTGSYEQYF. As DNA, the CDR3 is TGTGCCAGCAGTTCCGGGACAGGGTCCTACGAGCAGTACTTC.

This CDR3 reads CASSPQGVKNTEAFF. In nucleotides, the CDR3 is TGTGCCAGCTCACCCCAAGGAGTAAAGAACACTGAAGCTTTCTTT. The rearrangement uses TRBV18 and TRBJ1-1; no definite D call. The germline V gene encodes CDR1 KGHSH and CDR2 LQKENI. V was cut by 3 bases and J by 1 base, with 12 bases left in between. The CDR3 is made up of 15 amino acids.

This clone showed up just once. V and J are TRBV3-1 (or the pseudogene TRBV3-2) and TRBJ1-2; a weak D match, TRBD1 (5 bases). Per the germline V gene, CDR1 is LGHDT and CDR2 is YNNKEL (reference sequence). The CDR3 runs 14 residues. With 4 bases removed from V and 7 bases from J, the gap between germline ends came to 16 bases. CDR3 sequence: CASSRDRATGGYTF. DNA for the CDR3: TGTGCCAGCAGCCGGGACCGGGCCACGGGTGGCTACACCTTC.

The CDR3 spells CASSRGQETQYF. In DNA form, the CDR3 reads TGTGCCAGCAGTCGGGGCCAAGAGACCCAGTACTTC. The chain employs TRBV12-3 or TRBV12-4 and TRBJ2-5, with D perhaps matching TRBD2 (5 bases). Deletions cut 5 bases from V and 1 base from J, with 5 bases between. CDR3 length: 12 residues.

This sequence joins TRBV29-1 and TRBJ2-7, with TRBD1 matching over 7 bases. Germline V gene sequence: CDR1 SQVTM, CDR2 ANQGSEA. V dropped 7 bases and J dropped 2; count of bases not matched to a gene: 2. The CDR3 contains 11 residues. CDR3 coding DNA: TGCAGCGGAGGGACAGCCTACGAGCAGTACTTC. This encodes CSGGTAYEQYF.

The chain combines TRBV5-8 with TRBJ2-2; 9 positions match TRBD1. Germline CDR1 and CDR2: SGHTS and YDEGEE. CDR3 length: 16 amino acids. Unmatched junction bases numbered 9, after V lost 1 base and J lost 8 bases. The CDR3 sequence is CASSLLGTGSSGELFF. The CDR3, as DNA: TGTGCCAGCAGCTTGCTCGGGACAGGGAGTTCAGGGGAGCTGTTTTTT.

The rearrangement links TRBV25-1 to TRBJ2-2, with D unclear. CDR1 and CDR2 from the germline V gene are MGHDK and SYGVNS. The CDR3 runs to 13 residues. V lost 3 bases and J 0 bases, leaving 2 bases between the germline ends. The CDR3 region has the DNA TGTGCCAGCAGTGACGCGAACACCGGGGAGCTGTTTTTT. This encodes CASSDANTGELFF. Full variable domain (outside the CDR3, taken from reference TRBV25-1 and TRBJ2-2): EADIYQTPRYLVIGTGKKITLECSQTMGHDKMYWYQQDPGMELHLIHYSYGVNSTEKGDLSSESTVSRIRTEHFPLTLESARPSHTSQYLCASSDANTGELFFGEGSRLTVL.